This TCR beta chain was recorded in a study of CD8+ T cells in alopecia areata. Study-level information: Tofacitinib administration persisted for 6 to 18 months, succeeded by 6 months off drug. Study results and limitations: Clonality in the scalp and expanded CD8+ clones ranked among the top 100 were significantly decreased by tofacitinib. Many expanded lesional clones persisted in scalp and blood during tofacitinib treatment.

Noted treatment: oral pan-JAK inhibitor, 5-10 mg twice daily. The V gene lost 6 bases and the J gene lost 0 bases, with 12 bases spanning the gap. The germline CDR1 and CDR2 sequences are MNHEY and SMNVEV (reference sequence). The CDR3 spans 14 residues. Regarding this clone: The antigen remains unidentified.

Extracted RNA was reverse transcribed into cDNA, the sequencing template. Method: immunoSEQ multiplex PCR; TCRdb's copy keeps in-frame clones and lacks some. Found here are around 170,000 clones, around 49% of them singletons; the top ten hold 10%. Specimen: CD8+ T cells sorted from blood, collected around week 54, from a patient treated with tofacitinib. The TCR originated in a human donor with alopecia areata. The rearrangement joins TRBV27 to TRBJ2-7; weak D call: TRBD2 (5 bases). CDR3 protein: CASSYSDYSYEQYF. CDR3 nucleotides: TGTGCCAGCAGCTACAGCGACTACTCCTACGAGCAGTACTTC.